This entry lists 9 T cell receptor beta chains sequenced from one sample in a study of cytomegalovirus exposure and HLA in healthy donors (dated by TCRdb to 2017 to 2019). The library was obtained by the immunoSEQ multiplex PCR assay. For the multiplex PCR, a mixture combining 60 forward primers for TCR Vbeta segments and 13 reverse primers for TCR Jbeta segments was used. What TCRdb holds here is the immuneACCESS table cut down to in-frame rearrangements. Part of the clones is not present; checked against another copy, under half of the missing clones reflect an unresolved V gene, and the others are unexplained. The sample table lists fewer than 120,000 clones, approximately 79% of them with a count of one. The biggest ten clones account for approximately 5.6% of the sample. Sequencing used PBMCs. The receptor source for this set is a young man in good health and CMV-seropositive.

The genes are TRBV4-2 and TRBJ2-2; 14 bases agree with TRBD2. The CDR3 extends over 17 amino acids. Germline CDR1 and CDR2: LGHNA and YNFKEQ. The ends lost 3 bases at V and 7 bases at J; junction bases unmatched: 7. As DNA, the CDR3 is TGTGCCAGCAGCCACGGGACTAGCGGGGGCCCCGGCGGGGAGCTGTTTTTT. This translates into CASSHGTSGGPGGELFF.

This clone was seen a handful of times. The chain employs TRBV7-8 and TRBJ2-7; TRBD2 might be the D (7 bases). Deletions cut 5 bases from V and 0 bases from J, with 17 bases between. CDR1 and CDR2 from the germline V gene are SGHVS and FQNEAQ. This CDR3 has 16 residues. CDR3 loop: CASSTLRGPNSYEQYF. The CDR3 DNA reads TGTGCCAGCAGCACACTGCGGGGGCCCAACTCCTACGAGCAGTACTTC.

This clone was counted only a few times. The chain uses TRBV5-1 and TRBJ1-4, with TRBD1 matching 9 bases. The CDR3 runs to 16 residues. The trim removed 0 bases at V and 5 bases at J, leaving 5 bases unmatched. The germline V gene encodes CDR1 SGHRS and CDR2 YFSETQ. For the CDR3, the DNA is TGCGCCAGCAGCTTGGAGGACAGGGGACTAAATGAAAAACTGTTTTTT. Its protein is CASSLEDRGLNEKLFF.

This clone occurred once. For the CDR3, the DNA is TGTGCCAGCAGTTACACCGGGACGGGGGAAATGTACTTC. Translation: CASSYTGTGEMYF. V is TRBV6-5 and J is TRBJ2-5; D is perhaps TRBD2 (6 bases). CDR1 is MNHEY, CDR2 SVGAGI, per germline. Trimming removed 2 bases at V and 13 bases at J, with 17 bases between. The length of the CDR3 is 13 residues.

This rearrangement joins TRBV27 to TRBJ2-7, with 7 bases fitting TRBD1. There are 16 residues in the CDR3. After removal of 4 bases from V and 3 bases from J, the junction contained 12 bases not matched to a gene. Germline CDR1 and CDR2: MNHEY and SMNVEV (reference sequence). The CDR3 nucleotides read TGTGCCAGCAGTTCAAGAGCTCTAACAGGGGACTACGAGCAGTACTTC. This translates into CASSSRALTGDYEQYF.

The chain uses TRBV4-1 and TRBJ1-3; D not certain. The ends were cut back, 3 bases at V and 1 base at J, with 13 bases in the middle. Germline-derived CDR1 and CDR2 are MGHRA and YSYEKL. The CDR3 extends over 16 amino acids. DNA for the CDR3: TGCGCCAGCAGCCAGCCCGTGAGGGATTCTGGAAACACCATATATTTT. This translates into CASSQPVRDSGNTIYF.

For the CDR3, the DNA is TGTGCCACGGGGGGGGCGGGCTCCTACGAGCAGTACTTC. Translated: CATGGAGSYEQYF. The genes are TRBV25-1 and TRBJ2-5, with 8 bases lining up with TRBD2. Matching the DNA end better, TRBJ2-7 makes the J call doubtful. The CDR3 is made up of 13 amino acids. Germline V gene data show CDR1 as MGHDK and CDR2 as SYGVNS.

The chain employs TRBV5-6 and TRBJ1-2, with D uncertain. The CDR3 is 14 residues long. Germline CDR1 is SGHDT and CDR2 is YYEEEE. V was pared by 0 bases and J by 7 bases, with 13 bases between. This chain's CDR3 is CASSLVNGETGYTF. CDR3 nucleotides: TGTGCCAGCAGCTTGGTTAACGGGGAGACTGGCTACACCTTC. The entire variable domain, with the rest obtained from reference TRBV5-6 and TRBJ1-2, is as follows: DAGVTQSPTHLIKTRGQQVTLRCSPKSGHDTVSWYQQALGQGPQFIFQYYEEEERQRGNFPDRFSGHQFPNYSSELNVNALLLGDSALYLCASSLVNGETGYTFGSGTRLTVV.

V gene TRBV15 combines with J gene TRBJ2-3, with TRBD2 matching over 10 bases. The ends lost 11 bases at V and 3 bases at J; junction bases unmatched: 8. CDR3 size: 14 residues. Germline values: CDR1 LNHNV, CDR2 YYDKDF (reference sequence). The DNA of the CDR3 is TGTGCCGCTCGAGCGGGGGGGCCGACAGATACGCAGTATTTT. It specifies CAARAGGPTDTQYF.